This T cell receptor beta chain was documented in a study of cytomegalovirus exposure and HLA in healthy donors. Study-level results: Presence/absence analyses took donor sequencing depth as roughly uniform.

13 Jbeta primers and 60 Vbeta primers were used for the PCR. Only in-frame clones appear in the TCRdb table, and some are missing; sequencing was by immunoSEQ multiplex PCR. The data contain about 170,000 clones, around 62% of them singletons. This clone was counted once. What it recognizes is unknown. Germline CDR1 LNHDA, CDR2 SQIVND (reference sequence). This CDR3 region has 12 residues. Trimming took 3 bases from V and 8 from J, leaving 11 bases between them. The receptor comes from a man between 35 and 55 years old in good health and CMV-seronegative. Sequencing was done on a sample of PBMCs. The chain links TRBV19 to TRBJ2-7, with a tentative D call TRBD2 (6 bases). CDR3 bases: TGTGCCAGTAGTATCGTTGGGGGGAAGCAGTACTTC. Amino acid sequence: CASSIVGGKQYF.